This TCR beta chain was obtained from a study of CD8 T cells in ankylosing spondylitis. Germline V lookup: CDR1 GTSNPN, CDR2 SVGIG (reference sequence). The CDR3 is 14 amino acids. V was trimmed by 4 bases and J by 6 bases, leaving 15 bases between them. TCRdb ran MiXCR on the 5' RACE reads and lists one entry per CDR3 protein. The sample carries 50,000 or so distinct CDR3 sequences, roughly 7.3% recorded once. This clonotype originated in a female donor with ankylosing spondylitis or in good health (not recorded which). The chain carries TRBV30 and TRBJ2-2; tentatively, D is TRBD2 (6 bases). Sequenced material: blood, either unsorted or a sorted T cell fraction (not recorded which). CDR3 protein: CAWTPLWGAGELFF. CDR3 DNA: TGTGCCTGGACTCCCTTGTGGGGGGCCGGGGAGCTGTTTTTT.